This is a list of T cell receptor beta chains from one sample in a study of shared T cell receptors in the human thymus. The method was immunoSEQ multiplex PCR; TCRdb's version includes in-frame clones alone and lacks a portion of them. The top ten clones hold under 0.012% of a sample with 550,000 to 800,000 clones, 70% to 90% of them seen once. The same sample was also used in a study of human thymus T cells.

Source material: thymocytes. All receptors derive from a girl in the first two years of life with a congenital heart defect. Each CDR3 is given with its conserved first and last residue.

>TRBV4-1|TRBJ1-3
CASSQGLDTARFSGNTIYF
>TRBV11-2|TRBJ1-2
CASSLISIPGLPNYGYTF
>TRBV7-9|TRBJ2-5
CALSQETQYF
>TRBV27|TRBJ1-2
CASSLAGGANYGYTF
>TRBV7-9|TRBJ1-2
CASSLGSRHYYGYTF
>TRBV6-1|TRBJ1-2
CASSRDGQGEHTF
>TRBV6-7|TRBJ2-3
CASSHRDRVGHTQYF
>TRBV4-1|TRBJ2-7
CASSQDPPGHSSYEQYF
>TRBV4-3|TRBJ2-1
CASSQSFRLAGAHEQFF
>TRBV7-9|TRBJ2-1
CASSTRGGLGEQFF
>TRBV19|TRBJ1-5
CASSPRPLIGNQPQHF
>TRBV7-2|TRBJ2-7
CASSPTPSRGYYEQYF
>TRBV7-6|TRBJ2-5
CASSLAMAFGVWETQYF
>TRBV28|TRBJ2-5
CASDELRFRTSGDQETQYF
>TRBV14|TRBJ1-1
CASSQDQTGYGTEAFF
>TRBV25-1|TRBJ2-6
CASSGRVTSSGANVLTF
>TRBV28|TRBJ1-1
CASSRTPTDYEAFF
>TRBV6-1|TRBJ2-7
CASRPTTGAEQYF
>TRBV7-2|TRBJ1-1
CASSLDLRGRFRTEAFF